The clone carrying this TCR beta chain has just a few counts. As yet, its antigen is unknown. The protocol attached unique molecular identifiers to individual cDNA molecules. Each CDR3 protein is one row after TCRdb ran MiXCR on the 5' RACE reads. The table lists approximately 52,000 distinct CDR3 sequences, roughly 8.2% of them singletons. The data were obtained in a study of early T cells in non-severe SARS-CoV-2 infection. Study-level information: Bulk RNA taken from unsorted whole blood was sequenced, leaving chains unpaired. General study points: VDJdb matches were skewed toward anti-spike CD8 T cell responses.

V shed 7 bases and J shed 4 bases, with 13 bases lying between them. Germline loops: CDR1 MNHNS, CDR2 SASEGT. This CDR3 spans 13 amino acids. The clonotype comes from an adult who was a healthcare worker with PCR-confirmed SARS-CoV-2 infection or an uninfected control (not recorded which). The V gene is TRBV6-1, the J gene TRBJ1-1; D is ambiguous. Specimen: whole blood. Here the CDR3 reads CASNRDPGTEAFF. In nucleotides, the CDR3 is TGTGCCAGCAATAGAGATCCGGGCACTGAAGCTTTCTTT.